These T cell receptor beta chains were read from a single sample in a study of blood T cell repertoires in COVID-19. The table came from immunoSEQ multiplex PCR; TCRdb's copy has only in-frame clones and leaves some out. The sample has a few hundred thousand clones; 88% are singletons. Material: PBMCs or T cells enriched from blood (not recorded which). Receptors were obtained from a woman between 18 and 29 years old who had recovered from COVID-19. Both conserved end residues are part of each CDR3. Fields, in order: D gene, clone size, CDR3 length, V gene, J gene, CDR3 DNA, CDR3 protein. The D gene is left open where the match is weak. Part of the rows lack a size; the others show once, few, many or a class for expanded clones.

TRBD2	NA	16	TRBV5-4	TRBJ2-1	TGTGCCAGCGTACTAGCGGGGGGGAGCCCCTACAATGAGCAGTTCTTC	CASVLAGGSPYNEQFF
TRBD2	once	15	TRBV5-4	TRBJ2-3	TGTGCCAGCAGCAGGACTAGCGGGGAGACAGATACGCAGTATTTT	CASSRTSGETDTQYF
NA	NA	16	TRBV13	TRBJ1-1	TGTGCCAGCAGCTTAGGGCTAACAGGGTCGGGCACTGAAGCTTTCTTT	CASSLGLTGSGTEAFF
NA	NA	14	TRBV6-5	TRBJ1-3	TGTGCCAGCAGTTCGGGGGGTTCTGGAAACACCATATATTTT	CASSSGGSGNTIYF
NA	NA	15	TRBV6-5	TRBJ1-4	TGTGCCAGCAGTTACTCGCCGAGGACTAATGAAAAACTGTTTTTT	CASSYSPRTNEKLFF
NA	NA	14	TRBV4-1	TRBJ1-2	TGCGCCAGCAGCCAAGATGGAGGATCCTATGGCTACACCTTC	CASSQDGGSYGYTF
TRBD1	NA	14	TRBV10-3	TRBJ1-1	TGTGCCATCACCCGGGACAGCCTGAACACTGAAGCTTTCTTT	CAITRDSLNTEAFF
TRBD1	NA	14	TRBV28	TRBJ1-5	TGTGCCAGCAGGCGGGACAGGGTCCCTCAGCCCCAGCATTTT	CASRRDRVPQPQHF
NA	NA	16	TRBV6-2/TRBV6-3	TRBJ1-2	TGTGCCAGCAGTTACTCCACGTGGTCTACTAACTATGGCTACACCTTC	CASSYSTWSTNYGYTF
TRBD2	NA	17	TRBV11-2	TRBJ2-5	TGTGCCAGCAGCTTAACTGGTCAGACTAGCGGGGGTGGGACCCAGTACTTC	CASSLTGQTSGGGTQYF
NA	NA	15	TRBV6-6	TRBJ1-2	TGTGCCAGCAGTTGGGTATCGGAGGGTTCTTATGGCTACACCTTC	CASSWVSEGSYGYTF
TRBD1	NA	15	TRBV5-6	TRBJ1-5	TGTGCCAGCAGCGCCGGGACAGGGGAGATCGGGCCCCAGCATTTT	CASSAGTGEIGPQHF
TRBD1	few	17	TRBV28	TRBJ1-2	TGTGCCAGCAGTTTATGGGGACAGGGGGCAGGGAACTATGGCTACACCTTC	CASSLWGQGAGNYGYTF
TRBD2	NA	14	TRBV7-3	TRBJ2-1	TGTGCCAGCAGCTCTAGCGGGGGATCCAATGAGCAGTTCTTC	CASSSSGGSNEQFF
TRBD2	NA	17	TRBV5-1	TRBJ2-2	TGCGCCAGCAGCTGGGGGACTAGCGGGGATGGCACCGGGGAGCTGTTTTTT	CASSWGTSGDGTGELFF
NA	NA	13	TRBV18	TRBJ1-2	TGTGCCAGCTCACCCTCGGTCATGGAGGGCTACACCTTC	CASSPSVMEGYTF
NA	once	14	TRBV6-5	TRBJ1-1	TGTGCCAGCAGTTCCCCCGACAGCAACACTGAAGCTTTCTTT	CASSSPDSNTEAFF
NA	NA	19	TRBV10-3	TRBJ1-3	TGTGCCATCAGTGCGTTTGTTTCGGACAGAGAAAGTCCTGGAAACACCATATATTTT	CAISAFVSDRESPGNTIYF
TRBD2	NA	14	TRBV7-2	TRBJ2-1	TGTGCCAGCAGCTTTCCGGGGGGGCAAAGGGAGCAGTTCTTC	CASSFPGGQREQFF
TRBD1	NA	13	TRBV7-3	TRBJ1-1	TGTGCCAGCAGTACAGGGGGGTATGCTGAAGCTTTCTTT	CASSTGGYAEAFF
TRBD1	NA	15	TRBV10-2	TRBJ2-7	TGCGCCAGCAGTGATGTTGGGACAGGCGACTACGAGCAGTACTTC	CASSDVGTGDYEQYF
NA	NA	17	TRBV3-1/TRBV3-2	TRBJ1-3	TGTGCCAGCAGCCAAGTAGCGACCCTGCGCTCTGGAAACACCATATATTTT	CASSQVATLRSGNTIYF
NA	NA	17	TRBV6-6	TRBJ2-7	TGTGCCAGCAGTCGAACCGCCGGGACACACAGCTCCTACGAGCAGTACTTC	CASSRTAGTHSSYEQYF
TRBD1	once	14	TRBV27	TRBJ1-2	TGTGCCAGCAGTGTGGACAGGGTGATCGGTGGCTACACCTTC	CASSVDRVIGGYTF
TRBD1	NA	14	TRBV4-2	TRBJ1-6	TGTGCCAGCAGCCAGGGACAGGGCACGACACCCCTCCACTTT	CASSQGQGTTPLHF
NA	NA	13	TRBV5-1	TRBJ1-1	TGCGCCAGCAGCTTGGACTTGAACACTGAAGCTTTCTTT	CASSLDLNTEAFF
NA	NA	13	TRBV9	TRBJ1-5	TGTGCCAGCAGCGTAGAAGTTGAGGGGCCCCAGCATTTT	CASSVEVEGPQHF
NA	NA	16	TRBV2	TRBJ1-4	TGTGCCAGCAGTTACGGAAGTGGGCGAACTAATGAAAAACTGTTTTTT	CASSYGSGRTNEKLFF
TRBD1	NA	16	TRBV11-2	TRBJ2-1	TGTGCCAGCAGGTCTGGACAGGGGCTTACGGGCAATGAGCAGTTCTTC	CASRSGQGLTGNEQFF
TRBD1	NA	19	TRBV18	TRBJ2-7	TGTGCCAGCTCACCAAGGACGGGTGTGAATGGGACAGGGATAGGGGAGCAGTACTTC	CASSPRTGVNGTGIGEQYF
NA	NA	17	TRBV5-1	TRBJ1-1	TGCGCCAGCAGCTTGTACGGGGGACCGGACTTGAACACTGAAGCTTTCTTT	CASSLYGGPDLNTEAFF